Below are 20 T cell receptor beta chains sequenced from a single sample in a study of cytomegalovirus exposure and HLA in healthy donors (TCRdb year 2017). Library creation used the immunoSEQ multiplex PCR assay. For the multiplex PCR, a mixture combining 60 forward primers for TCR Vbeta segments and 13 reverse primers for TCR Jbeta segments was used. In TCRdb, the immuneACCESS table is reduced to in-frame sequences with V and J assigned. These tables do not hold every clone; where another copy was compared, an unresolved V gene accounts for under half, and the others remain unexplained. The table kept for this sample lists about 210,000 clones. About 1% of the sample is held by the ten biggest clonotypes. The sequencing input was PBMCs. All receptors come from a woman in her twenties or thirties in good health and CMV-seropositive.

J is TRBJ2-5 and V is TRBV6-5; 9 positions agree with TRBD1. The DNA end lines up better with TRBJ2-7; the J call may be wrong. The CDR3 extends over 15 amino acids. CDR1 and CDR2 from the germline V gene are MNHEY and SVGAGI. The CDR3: CASSRTTGQGPEQYF. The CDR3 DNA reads TGTGCCAGCAGTAGGACGACGGGACAGGGTCCCGAGCAGTACTTC.

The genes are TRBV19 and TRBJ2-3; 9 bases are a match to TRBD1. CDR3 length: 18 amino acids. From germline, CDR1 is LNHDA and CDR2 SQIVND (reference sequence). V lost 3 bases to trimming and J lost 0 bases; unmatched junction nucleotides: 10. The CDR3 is CASSIWVGGQGSTDTQYF. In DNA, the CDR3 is TGTGCCAGTAGTATTTGGGTTGGGGGACAGGGAAGCACAGATACGCAGTATTTT.

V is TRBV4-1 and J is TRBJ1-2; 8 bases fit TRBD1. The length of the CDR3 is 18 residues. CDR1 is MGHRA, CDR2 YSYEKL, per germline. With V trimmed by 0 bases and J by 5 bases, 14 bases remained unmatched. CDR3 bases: TGCGCCAGCAGCCAAGAACGGGACAGGCAGAGGTGGATTTATGGCTACACCTTC. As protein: CASSQERDRQRWIYGYTF.

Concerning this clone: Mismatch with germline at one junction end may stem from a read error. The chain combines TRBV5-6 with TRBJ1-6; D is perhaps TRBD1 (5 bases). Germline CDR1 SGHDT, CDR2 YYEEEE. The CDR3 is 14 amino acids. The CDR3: CASSFQTANSPPHF. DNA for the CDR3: TGTGCCAGCAGCTTCCAGACAGCTAATTCACCCCCCCACTTT.

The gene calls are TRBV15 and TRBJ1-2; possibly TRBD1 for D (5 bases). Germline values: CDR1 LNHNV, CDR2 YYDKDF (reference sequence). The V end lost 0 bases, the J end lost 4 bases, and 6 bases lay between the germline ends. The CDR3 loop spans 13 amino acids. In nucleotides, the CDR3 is TGTGCCACCAGCAGAGAAGACAGCTATGGCTACACCTTC. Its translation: CATSREDSYGYTF.

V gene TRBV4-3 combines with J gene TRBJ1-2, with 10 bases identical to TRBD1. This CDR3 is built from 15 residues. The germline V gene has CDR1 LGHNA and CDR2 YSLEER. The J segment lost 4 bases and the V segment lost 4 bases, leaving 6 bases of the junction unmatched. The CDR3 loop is CASSRTGTGVYGYTF. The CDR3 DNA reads TGCGCCAGCAGCCGTACCGGGACAGGGGTCTATGGCTACACCTTC.

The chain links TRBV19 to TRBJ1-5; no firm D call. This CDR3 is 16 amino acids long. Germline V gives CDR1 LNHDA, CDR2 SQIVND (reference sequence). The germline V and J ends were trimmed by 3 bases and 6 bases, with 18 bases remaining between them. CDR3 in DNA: TGTGCCAGTAGTATGAGGAGCAGTCTAATGGGTCAGCCCCAGCATTTT. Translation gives CASSMRSSLMGQPQHF.

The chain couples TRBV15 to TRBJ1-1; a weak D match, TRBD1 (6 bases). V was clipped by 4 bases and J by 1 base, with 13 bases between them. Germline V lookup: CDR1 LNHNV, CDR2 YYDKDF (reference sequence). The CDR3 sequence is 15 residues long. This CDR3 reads CATSKGTKPNTEAFF. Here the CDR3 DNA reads TGTGCCACCAGCAAAGGGACAAAGCCGAACACTGAAGCTTTCTTT.

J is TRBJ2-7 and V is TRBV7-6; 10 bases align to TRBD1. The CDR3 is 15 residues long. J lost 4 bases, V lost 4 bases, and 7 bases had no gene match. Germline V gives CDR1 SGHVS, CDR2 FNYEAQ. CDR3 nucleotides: TGTGCCAGCAGCTCAGATGTGGACAGGGGGTACGAGCAGTACTTC. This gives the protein CASSSDVDRGYEQYF.

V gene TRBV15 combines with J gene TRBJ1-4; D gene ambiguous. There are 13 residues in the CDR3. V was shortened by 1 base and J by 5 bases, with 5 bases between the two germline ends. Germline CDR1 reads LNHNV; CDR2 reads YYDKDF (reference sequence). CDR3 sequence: CATSRGGNEKLFF. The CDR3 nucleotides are TGTGCCACCAGCAGAGGCGGGAATGAAAAACTGTTTTTT.

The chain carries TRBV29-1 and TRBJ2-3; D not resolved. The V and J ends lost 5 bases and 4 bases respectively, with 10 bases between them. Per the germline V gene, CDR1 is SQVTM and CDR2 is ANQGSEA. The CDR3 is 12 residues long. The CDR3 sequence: CSVRLGADTQYF. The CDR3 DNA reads TGCAGCGTTCGACTTGGCGCAGATACGCAGTATTTT.

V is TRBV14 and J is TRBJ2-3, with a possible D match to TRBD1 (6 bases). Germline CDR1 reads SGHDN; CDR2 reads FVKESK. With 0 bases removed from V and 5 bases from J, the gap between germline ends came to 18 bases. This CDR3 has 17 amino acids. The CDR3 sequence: CASSQDRAGVFLDTQYF. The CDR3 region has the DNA TGTGCCAGCAGCCAAGATCGGGCAGGGGTCTTTTTAGATACGCAGTATTTT.

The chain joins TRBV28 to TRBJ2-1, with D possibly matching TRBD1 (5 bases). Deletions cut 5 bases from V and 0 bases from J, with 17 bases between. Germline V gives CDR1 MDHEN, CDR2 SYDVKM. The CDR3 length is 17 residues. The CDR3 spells CASSPGAGQGSYNEQFF. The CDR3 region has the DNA TGTGCCAGCAGTCCTGGGGCCGGGCAGGGCTCCTACAATGAGCAGTTCTTC.

Written as DNA, the CDR3 is TGTGCCAGCACTGCGGGGGCAGATACGCAGTATTTT. Encoded protein: CASTAGADTQYF. This chain connects TRBV27 to TRBJ2-3; TRBD2 matches at 7 bases. The germline CDR1 and CDR2 sequences are MNHEY and SMNVEV (reference sequence). This CDR3 region has 12 residues. Trimming took 7 bases from V and 4 from J; bases not matched to a gene: 2.

The CDR3: CASSPGIYEQYF. The CDR3 DNA follows: TGTGCCAGCAGCCCCGGTATCTACGAGCAGTACTTC. The rearrangement uses TRBV14 and TRBJ2-7; D remains ambiguous. CDR1 is SGHDN, CDR2 FVKESK, per germline. The CDR3 has 12 residues. Deletions cut 4 bases from V and 3 bases from J, with 7 bases between.

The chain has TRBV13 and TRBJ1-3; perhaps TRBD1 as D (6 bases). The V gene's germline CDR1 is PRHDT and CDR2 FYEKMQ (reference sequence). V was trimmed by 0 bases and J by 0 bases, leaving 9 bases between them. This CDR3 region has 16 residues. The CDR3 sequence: CASSLGQGSSGNTIYF. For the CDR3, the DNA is TGTGCCAGCAGCTTAGGTCAGGGGTCCTCTGGAAACACCATATATTTT.

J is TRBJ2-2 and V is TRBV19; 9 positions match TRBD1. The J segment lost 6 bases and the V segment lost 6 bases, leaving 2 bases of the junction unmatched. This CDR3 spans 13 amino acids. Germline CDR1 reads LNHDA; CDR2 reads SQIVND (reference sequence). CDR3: CASRGQGPGELFF. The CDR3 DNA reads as TGTGCCAGTAGGGGACAGGGACCCGGGGAGCTGTTTTTT. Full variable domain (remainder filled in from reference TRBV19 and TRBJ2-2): DGGITQSPKYLFRKEGQNVTLSCEQNLNHDAMYWYRQDPGQGLRLIYYSQIVNDFQKGDIAEGYSVSREKKESFPLTVTSAQKNPTAFYLCASRGQGPGELFFGEGSRLTVL.

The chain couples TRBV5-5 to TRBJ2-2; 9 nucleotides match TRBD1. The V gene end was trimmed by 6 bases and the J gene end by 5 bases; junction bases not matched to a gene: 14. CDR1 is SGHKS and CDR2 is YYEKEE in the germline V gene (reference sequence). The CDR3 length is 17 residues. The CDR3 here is CASTLRGQGAETGELFF. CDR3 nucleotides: TGTGCCAGCACTTTGCGGGGACAGGGTGCGGAGACCGGGGAGCTGTTTTTT.

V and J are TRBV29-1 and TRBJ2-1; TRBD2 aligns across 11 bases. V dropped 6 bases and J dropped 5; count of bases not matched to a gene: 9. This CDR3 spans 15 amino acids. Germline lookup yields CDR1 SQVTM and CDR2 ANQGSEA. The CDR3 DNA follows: TGCAGCGTGACAATCGGGACTAGCGGAGACAATGAGCAGTTCTTC. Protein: CSVTIGTSGDNEQFF.

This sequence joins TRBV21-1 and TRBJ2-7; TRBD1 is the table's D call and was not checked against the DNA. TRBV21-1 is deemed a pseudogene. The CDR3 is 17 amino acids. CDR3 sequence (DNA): TGTGCCAGCAGCCATTCCCGACCGGGACAGGGGCGCTACGAGCAGTACTTC. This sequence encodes CASSHSRPGQGRYEQYF.